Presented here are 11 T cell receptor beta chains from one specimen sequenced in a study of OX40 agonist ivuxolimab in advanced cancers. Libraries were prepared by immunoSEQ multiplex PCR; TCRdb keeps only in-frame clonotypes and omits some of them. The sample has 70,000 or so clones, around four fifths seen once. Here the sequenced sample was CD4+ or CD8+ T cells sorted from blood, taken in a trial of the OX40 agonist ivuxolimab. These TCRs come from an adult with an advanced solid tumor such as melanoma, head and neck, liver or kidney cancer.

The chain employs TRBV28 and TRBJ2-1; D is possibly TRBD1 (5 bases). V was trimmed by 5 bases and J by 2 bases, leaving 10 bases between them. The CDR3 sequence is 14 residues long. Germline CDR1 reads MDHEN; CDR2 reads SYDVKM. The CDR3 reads CASSPGYPYNEQFF. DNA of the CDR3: TGTGCCAGCAGTCCAGGGTACCCCTACAATGAGCAGTTCTTC.

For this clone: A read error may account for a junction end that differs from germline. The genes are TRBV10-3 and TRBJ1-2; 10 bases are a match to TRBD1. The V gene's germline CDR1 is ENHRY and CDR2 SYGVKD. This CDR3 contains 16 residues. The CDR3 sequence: CASSLSHPGQGYGYTF. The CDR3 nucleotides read TGTGCCAGCAGTTTATCCCACCCGGGACAGGGGTATGGCTACACCTTC.

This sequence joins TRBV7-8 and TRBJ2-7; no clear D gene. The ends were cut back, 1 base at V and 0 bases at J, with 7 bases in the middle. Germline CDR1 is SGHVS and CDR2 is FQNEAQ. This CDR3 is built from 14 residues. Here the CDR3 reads CASSLGGDSYEQYV. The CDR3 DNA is TGTGCCAGCAGCTTAGGTGGCGACTCCTACGAGCAGTACGTC.

As DNA, the CDR3 is TGTGCCAGTAGTATGGGGAGCGGGGATAAAGAGACCCAGTACTTC. Protein product: CASSMGSGDKETQYF. The J gene is TRBJ2-5, the V gene TRBV19; 7 bases agree with TRBD2. The CDR3 consists of 15 residues. V lost 3 bases to trimming and J lost 3 bases; unmatched junction nucleotides: 7. Per the germline V gene, CDR1 is LNHDA and CDR2 is SQIVND (reference sequence).

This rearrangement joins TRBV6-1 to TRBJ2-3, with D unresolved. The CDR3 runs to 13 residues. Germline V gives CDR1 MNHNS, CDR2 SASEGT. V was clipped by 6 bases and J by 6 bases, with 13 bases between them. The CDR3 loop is CASSEPGRDTQYF. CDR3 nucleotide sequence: TGTGCCAGCAGCGAGCCCGGTAGGGATACGCAGTATTTT.

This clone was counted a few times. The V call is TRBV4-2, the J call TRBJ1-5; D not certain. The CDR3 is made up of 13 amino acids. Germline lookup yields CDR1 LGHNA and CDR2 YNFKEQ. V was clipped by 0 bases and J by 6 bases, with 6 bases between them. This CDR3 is CASSQESAQPQHF. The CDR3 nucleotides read TGTGCCAGCAGCCAAGAGTCGGCTCAGCCCCAGCATTTT.

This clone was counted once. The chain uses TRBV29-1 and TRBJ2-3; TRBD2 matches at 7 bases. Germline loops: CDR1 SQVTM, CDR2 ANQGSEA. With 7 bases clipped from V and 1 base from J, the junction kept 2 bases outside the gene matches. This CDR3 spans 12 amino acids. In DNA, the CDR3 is TGCAGCGCCCTAGCGGGCACAGATACGCAGTATTTT. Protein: CSALAGTDTQYF.

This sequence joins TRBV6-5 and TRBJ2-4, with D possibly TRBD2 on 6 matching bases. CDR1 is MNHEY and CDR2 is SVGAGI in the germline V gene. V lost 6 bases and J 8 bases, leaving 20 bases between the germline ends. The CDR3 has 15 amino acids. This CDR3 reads CASSYGGRDGDIQYF. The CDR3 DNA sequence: TGTGCCAGCAGCTACGGAGGGAGAGACGGGGACATTCAGTACTTC.

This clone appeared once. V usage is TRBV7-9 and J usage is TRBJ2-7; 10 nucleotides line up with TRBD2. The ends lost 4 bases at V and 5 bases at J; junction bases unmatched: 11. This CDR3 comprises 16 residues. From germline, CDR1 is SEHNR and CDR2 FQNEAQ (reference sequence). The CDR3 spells CASSYALAGGGNEQYF. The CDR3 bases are TGTGCCAGCAGCTACGCCTTAGCGGGAGGAGGCAACGAGCAGTACTTC.

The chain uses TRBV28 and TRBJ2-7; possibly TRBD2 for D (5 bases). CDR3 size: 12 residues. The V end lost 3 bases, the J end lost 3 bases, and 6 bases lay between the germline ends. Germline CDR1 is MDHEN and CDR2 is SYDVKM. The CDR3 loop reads CASSFAGYEQYV. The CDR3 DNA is TGTGCCAGCAGTTTTGCGGGCTACGAGCAGTACGTC.

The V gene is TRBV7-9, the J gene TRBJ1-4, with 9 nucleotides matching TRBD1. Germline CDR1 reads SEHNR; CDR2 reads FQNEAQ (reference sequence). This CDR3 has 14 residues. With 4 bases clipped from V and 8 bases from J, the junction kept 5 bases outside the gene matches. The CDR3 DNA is TGTGCCAGCAGCTCTGAACAGGGGGCAGAAAAACTGTTTTTT. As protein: CASSSEQGAEKLFF.